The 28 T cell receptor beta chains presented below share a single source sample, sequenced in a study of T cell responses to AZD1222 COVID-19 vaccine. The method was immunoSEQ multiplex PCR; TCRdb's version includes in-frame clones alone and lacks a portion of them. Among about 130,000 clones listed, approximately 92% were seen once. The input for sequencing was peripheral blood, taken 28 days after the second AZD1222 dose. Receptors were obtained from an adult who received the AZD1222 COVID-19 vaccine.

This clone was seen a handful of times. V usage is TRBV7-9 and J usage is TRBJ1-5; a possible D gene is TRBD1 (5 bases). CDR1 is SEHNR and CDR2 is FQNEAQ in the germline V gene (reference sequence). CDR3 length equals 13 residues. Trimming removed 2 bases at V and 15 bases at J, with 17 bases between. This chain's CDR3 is CASSLRGEGDWHF. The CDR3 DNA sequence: TGTGCCAGCAGCTTAAGGGGAGAAGGGGATTGGCATTTT.

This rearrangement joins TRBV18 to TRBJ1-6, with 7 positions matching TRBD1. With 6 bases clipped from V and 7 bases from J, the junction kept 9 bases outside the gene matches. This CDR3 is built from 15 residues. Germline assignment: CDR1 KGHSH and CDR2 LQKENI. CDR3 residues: CASSERQGGNSPLHF. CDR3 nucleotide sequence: TGTGCCAGCTCCGAAAGACAGGGAGGGAATTCACCCCTCCACTTT.

The CDR3 DNA follows: TGTGCCAGCAGCTCCCTAGGTGCGAGGGGCCTGGGCTATGGCTACACCTTC. Its translation: CASSSLGARGLGYGYTF. The chain uses TRBV7-2 and TRBJ1-2; maybe TRBD1 (5 bases). V was clipped by 4 bases and J by 4 bases, with 22 bases between them. CDR1 and CDR2 (germline): SGHTA, FQGNSA. This CDR3 region has 17 residues.

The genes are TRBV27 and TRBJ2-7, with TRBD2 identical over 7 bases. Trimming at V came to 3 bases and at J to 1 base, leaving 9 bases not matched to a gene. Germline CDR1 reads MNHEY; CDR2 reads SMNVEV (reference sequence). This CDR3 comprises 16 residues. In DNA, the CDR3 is TGTGCCAGCAGTTTTGATCAGGTCGGGGGGTCCTACGAGCAGTACTTC. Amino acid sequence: CASSFDQVGGSYEQYF.

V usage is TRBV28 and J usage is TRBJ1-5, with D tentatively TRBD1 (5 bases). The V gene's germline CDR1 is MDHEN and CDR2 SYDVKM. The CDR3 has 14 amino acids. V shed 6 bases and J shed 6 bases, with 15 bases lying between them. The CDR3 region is CASRTPEGPQPQHF. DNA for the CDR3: TGTGCCAGCAGAACTCCAGAGGGGCCTCAGCCCCAGCATTTT.

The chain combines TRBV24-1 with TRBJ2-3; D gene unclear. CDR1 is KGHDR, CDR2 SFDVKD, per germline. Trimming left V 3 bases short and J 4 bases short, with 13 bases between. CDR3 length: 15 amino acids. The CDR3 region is CATSDPTKSPDTQYF. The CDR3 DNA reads TGTGCCACCAGTGATCCCACCAAAAGCCCAGATACGCAGTATTTT.

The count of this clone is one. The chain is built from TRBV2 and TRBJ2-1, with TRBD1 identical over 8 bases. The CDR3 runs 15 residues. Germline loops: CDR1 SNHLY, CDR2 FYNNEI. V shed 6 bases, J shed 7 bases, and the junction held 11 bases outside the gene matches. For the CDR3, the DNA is TGTGCCAGCAGCGCCCTAGGGACAGGTCGGAATGAGCAGTTCTTC. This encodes CASSALGTGRNEQFF.

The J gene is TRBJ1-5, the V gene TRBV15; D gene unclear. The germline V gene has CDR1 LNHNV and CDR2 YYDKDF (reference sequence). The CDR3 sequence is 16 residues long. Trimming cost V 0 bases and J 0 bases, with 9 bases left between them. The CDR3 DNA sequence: TGTGCCACCAGCAGAGATCAAGATGATAGCAATCAGCCCCAGCATTTT. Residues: CATSRDQDDSNQPQHF. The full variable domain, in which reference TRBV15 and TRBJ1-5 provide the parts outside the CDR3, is DAMVIQNPRYQVTQFGKPVTLSCSQTLNHNVMYWYQQKSSQAPKLLFHYYDKDFNNEADTPDNFQSRRPNTSFCFLDIRSPGLGDTAMYLCATSRDQDDSNQPQHFGDGTRLSIL.

CDR3: CASSPRAAANYGYTF. The CDR3 bases are TGTGCCAGTAGTCCGCGGGCGGCGGCGAACTATGGCTACACCTTC. This chain uses TRBV19 with TRBJ1-2; D ambiguous. The CDR3 extends over 15 amino acids. Trimming removed 5 bases at V and 2 bases at J, with 15 bases between. The V gene's germline CDR1 is LNHDA and CDR2 SQIVND (reference sequence). Looking up the rest from reference TRBV19 and TRBJ1-2 gives the full variable domain: DGGITQSPKYLFRKEGQNVTLSCEQNLNHDAMYWYRQDPGQGLRLIYYSQIVNDFQKGDIAEGYSVSREKKESFPLTVTSAQKNPTAFYLCASSPRAAANYGYTFGSGTRLTVV.

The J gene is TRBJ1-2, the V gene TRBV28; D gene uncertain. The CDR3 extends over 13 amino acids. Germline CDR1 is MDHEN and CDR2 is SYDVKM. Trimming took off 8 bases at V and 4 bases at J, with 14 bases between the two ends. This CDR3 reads CASYTRVLYGYTF. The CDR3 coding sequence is TGTGCCAGCTACACTAGAGTCCTCTATGGCTACACCTTC.

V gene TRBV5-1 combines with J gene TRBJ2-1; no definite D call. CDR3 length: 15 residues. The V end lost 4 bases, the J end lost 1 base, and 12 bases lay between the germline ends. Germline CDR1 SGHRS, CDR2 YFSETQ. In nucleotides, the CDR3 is TGCGCCAGCAGCGCCGGTGACACGTCCTACAATGAGCAGTTCTTC. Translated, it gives CASSAGDTSYNEQFF.

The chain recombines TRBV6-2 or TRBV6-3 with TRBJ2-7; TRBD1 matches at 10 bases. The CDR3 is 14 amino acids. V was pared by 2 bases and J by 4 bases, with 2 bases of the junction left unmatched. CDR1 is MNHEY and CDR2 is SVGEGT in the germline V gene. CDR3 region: CASSYPGQGYEQYF. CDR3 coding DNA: TGTGCCAGCAGTTACCCGGGACAGGGGTACGAGCAGTACTTC.

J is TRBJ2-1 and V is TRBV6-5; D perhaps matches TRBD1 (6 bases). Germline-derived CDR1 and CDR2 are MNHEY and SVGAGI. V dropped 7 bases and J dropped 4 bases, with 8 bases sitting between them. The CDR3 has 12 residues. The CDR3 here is CASNQGYNEQFF. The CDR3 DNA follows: TGTGCCAGCAATCAGGGGTACAATGAGCAGTTCTTC.

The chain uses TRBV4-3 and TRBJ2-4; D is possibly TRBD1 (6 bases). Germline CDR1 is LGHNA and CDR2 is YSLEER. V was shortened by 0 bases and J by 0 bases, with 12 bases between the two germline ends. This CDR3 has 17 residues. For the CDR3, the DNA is TGCGCCAGCAGCCAAGATCCCGGGACAAAAGCCAAAAACATTCAGTACTTC. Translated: CASSQDPGTKAKNIQYF.

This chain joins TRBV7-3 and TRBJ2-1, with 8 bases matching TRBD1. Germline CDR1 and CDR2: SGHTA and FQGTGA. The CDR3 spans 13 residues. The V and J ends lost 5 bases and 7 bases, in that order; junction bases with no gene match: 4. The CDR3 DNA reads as TGTGCCAGCAGCACGGACAGGGAAAATGAGCAGTTCTTC. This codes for CASSTDRENEQFF.

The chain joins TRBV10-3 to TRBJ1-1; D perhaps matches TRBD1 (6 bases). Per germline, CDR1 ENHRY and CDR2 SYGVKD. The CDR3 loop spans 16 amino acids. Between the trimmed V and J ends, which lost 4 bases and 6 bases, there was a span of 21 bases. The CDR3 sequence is CAISGAEGEGGAEAFF. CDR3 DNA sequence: TGTGCCATCAGTGGGGCCGAGGGGGAAGGGGGAGCTGAAGCTTTCTTT.

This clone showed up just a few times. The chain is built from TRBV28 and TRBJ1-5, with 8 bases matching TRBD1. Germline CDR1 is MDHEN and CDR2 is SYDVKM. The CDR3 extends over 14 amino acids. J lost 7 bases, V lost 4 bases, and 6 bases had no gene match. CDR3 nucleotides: TGTGCCAGCAGTTCAGCAGGGGGCGGGCAGCCCCAGCATTTT. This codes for CASSSAGGGQPQHF.

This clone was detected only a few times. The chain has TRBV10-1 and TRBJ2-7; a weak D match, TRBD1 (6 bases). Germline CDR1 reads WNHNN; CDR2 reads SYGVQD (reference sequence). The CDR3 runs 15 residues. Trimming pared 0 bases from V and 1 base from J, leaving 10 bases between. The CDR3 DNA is TGCGCCAGCAGTGAGTCGGACAGAGTTTCCTACGAGCAGTACTTC. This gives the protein CASSESDRVSYEQYF.

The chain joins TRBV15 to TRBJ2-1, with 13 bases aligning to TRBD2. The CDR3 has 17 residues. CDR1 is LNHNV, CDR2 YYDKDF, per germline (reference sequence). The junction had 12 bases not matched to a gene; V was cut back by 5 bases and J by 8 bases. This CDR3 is CATSRPTGTSGNHEQFF. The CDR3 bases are TGTGCCACCAGCCGCCCCACGGGGACTAGCGGGAATCATGAGCAGTTCTTC.

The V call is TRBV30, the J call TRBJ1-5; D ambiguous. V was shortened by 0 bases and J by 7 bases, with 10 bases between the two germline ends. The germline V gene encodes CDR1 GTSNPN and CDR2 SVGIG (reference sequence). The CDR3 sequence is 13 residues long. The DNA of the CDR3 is TGTGCCTGGAGTGTCGGAGGGAGCCAGCCCCAGCATTTT. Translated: CAWSVGGSQPQHF.

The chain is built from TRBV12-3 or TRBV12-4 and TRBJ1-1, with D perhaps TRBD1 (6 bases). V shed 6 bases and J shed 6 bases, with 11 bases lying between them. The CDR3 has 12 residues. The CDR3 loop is CASSPQGAEAFF. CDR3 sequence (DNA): TGTGCCAGCAGCCCACAGGGCGCTGAAGCTTTCTTT.

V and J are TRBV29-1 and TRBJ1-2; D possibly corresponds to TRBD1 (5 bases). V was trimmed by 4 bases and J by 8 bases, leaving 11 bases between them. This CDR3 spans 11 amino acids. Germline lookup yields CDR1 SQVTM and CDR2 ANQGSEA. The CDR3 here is CSVVAGVGYTF. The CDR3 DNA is TGCAGCGTTGTAGCGGGGGTCGGCTACACCTTC.

CDR3 nucleotide sequence: TGTGCCAGCAGTGTTCTGGGTGGCCCAGCTTTCTTT. This sequence encodes CASSVLGGPAFF. The chain employs TRBV6-4 and TRBJ1-1, with D uncertain. CDR3 length: 12 residues. In germline, CDR1 is MRHNA, CDR2 SNTAGT. Trimming cost V 4 bases and J 10 bases, with 13 bases left between them.

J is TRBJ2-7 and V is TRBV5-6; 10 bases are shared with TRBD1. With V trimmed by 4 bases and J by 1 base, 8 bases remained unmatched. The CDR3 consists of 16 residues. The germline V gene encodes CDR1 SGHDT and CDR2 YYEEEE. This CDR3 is CASSLDRGRISYEQYF. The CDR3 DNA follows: TGTGCCAGCAGCCTGGACAGGGGGAGAATATCCTACGAGCAGTACTTC. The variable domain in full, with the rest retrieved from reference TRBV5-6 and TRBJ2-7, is DAGVTQSPTHLIKTRGQQVTLRCSPKSGHDTVSWYQQALGQGPQFIFQYYEEEERQRGNFPDRFSGHQFPNYSSELNVNALLLGDSALYLCASSLDRGRISYEQYFGPGTRLTVT.

Here the CDR3 reads CASSNQGARGEKLFF. DNA for the CDR3: TGTGCCAGCAGTAACCAGGGGGCGCGGGGAGAAAAACTGTTTTTT. The rearrangement uses TRBV7-8 and TRBJ1-4; 8 nucleotides line up with TRBD1. Per the germline V gene, CDR1 is SGHVS and CDR2 is FQNEAQ. With 6 bases clipped from V and 8 bases from J, the junction kept 11 bases outside the gene matches. CDR3 length: 15 amino acids.

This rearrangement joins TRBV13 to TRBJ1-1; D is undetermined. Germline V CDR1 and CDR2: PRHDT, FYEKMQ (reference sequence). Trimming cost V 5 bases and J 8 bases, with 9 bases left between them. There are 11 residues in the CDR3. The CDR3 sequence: CASSRRVEAFF. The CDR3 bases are TGTGCCAGCAGCCGGAGGGTCGAAGCTTTCTTT.

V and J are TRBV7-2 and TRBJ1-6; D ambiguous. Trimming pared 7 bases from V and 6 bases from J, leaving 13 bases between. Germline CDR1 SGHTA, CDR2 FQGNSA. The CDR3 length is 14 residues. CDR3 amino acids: CASTPPGLNSPLHF. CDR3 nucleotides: TGTGCCAGCACCCCCCCCGGGCTTAATTCACCCCTCCACTTT.

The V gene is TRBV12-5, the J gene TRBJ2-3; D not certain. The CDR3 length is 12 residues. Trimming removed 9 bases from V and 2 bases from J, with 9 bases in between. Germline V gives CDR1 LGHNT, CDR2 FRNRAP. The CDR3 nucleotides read TGTGCTAGCTCGGGCCCCACAGATACGCAGTATTTT. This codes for CASSGPTDTQYF.